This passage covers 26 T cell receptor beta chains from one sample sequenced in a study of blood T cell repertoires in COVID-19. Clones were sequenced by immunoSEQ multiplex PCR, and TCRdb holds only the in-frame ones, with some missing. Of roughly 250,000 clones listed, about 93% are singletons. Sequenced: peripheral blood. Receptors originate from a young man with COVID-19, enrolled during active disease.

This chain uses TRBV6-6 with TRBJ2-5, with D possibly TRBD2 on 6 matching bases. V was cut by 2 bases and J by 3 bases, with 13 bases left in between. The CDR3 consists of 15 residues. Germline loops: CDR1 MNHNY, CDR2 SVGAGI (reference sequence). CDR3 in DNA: TGTGCCAGCAGTTACCTAGCGCGGGCAGAAGAGACCCAGTACTTC. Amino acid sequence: CASSYLARAEETQYF.

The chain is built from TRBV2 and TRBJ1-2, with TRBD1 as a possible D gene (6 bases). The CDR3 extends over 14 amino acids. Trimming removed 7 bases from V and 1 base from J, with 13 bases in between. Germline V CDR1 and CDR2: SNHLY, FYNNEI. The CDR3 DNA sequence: TGTGCCAGCACCAGGGGACGGATTAACTATGGCTACACCTTC. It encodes CASTRGRINYGYTF.

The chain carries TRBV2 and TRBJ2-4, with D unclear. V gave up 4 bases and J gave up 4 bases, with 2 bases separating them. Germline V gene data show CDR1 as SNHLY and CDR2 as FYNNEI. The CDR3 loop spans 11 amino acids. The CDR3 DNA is TGTGCCAGCAGTGTAAAAAACATTCAGTACTTC. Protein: CASSVKNIQYF.

The CDR3 bases are TGTGCCAGCAGCTTAGAGGAAAGGACAATTTACGAGCAGTACTTC. It is translated as CASSLEERTIYEQYF. The rearrangement joins TRBV7-9 to TRBJ2-7; D is perhaps TRBD1 (5 bases). The germline V gene has CDR1 SEHNR and CDR2 FQNEAQ (reference sequence). This CDR3 region has 15 residues. Trimming took off 1 base at V and 4 bases at J, with 14 bases between the two ends.

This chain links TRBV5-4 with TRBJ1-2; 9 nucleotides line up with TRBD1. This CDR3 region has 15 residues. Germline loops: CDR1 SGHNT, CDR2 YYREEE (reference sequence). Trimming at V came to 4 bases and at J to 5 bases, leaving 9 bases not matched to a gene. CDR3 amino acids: CASSQKTGGRYGYTF. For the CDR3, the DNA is TGTGCCAGCAGCCAAAAGACAGGGGGACGTTATGGCTACACCTTC.

The CDR3 loop reads CASSVEGNSPGSNQPQHF. In nucleotides, the CDR3 is TGTGCCAGCAGCGTAGAGGGGAACAGCCCCGGGAGCAATCAGCCCCAGCATTTT. J is TRBJ1-5 and V is TRBV9, with D possibly TRBD1 on 5 matching bases. V shed 0 bases and J shed 1 base, with 17 bases lying between them. The CDR3 is 18 residues long. Germline V gene lookup returns CDR1 SGDLS and CDR2 YYNGEE.

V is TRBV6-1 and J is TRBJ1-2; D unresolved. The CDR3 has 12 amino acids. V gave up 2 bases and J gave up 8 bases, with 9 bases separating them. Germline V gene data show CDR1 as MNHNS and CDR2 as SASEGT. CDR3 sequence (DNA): TGTGCCAGCAGTGAATACCCAGGCGGCTACACCTTC. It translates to CASSEYPGGYTF.

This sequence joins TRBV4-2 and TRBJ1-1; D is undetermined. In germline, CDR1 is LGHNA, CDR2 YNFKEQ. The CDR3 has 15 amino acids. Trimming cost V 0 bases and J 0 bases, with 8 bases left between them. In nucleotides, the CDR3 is TGTGCCAGCAGCCAAGATGCAGGCATGAACACTGAAGCTTTCTTT. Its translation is CASSQDAGMNTEAFF.

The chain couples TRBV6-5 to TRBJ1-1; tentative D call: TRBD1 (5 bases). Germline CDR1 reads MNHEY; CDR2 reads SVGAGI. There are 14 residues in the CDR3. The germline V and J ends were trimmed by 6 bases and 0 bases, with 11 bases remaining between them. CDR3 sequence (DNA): TGTGCCAGCAGAAGGCCAGGGATGAACACTGAAGCTTTCTTT. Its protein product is CASRRPGMNTEAFF.

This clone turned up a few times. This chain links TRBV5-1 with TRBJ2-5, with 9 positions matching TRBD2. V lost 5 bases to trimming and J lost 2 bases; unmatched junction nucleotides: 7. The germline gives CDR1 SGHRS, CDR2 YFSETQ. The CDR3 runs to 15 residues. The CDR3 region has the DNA TGCGCCAGCAGTCTCAGGCGGGGGGGACAAGAGACCCAGTACTTC. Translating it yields CASSLRRGGQETQYF.

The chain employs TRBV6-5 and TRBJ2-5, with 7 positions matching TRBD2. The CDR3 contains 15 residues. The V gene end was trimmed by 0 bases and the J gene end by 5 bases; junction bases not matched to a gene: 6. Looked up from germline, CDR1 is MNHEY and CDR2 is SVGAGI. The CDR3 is CASSYSGTIGETQYF. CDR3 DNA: TGTGCCAGCAGTTACTCTGGGACTATTGGGGAGACCCAGTACTTC.

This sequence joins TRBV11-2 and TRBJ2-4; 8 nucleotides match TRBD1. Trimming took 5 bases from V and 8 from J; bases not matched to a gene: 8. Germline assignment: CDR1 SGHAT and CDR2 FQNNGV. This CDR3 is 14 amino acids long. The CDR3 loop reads CASSPGQGWDIQYF. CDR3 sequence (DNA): TGTGCCAGCAGCCCCGGACAGGGCTGGGACATTCAGTACTTC.

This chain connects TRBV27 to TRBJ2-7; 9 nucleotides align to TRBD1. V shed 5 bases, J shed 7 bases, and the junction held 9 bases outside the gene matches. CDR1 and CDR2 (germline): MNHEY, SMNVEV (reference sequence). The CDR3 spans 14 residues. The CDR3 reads CASSAIQGAREQYF. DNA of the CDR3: TGTGCCAGCAGTGCTATACAGGGGGCTAGGGAGCAGTACTTC.

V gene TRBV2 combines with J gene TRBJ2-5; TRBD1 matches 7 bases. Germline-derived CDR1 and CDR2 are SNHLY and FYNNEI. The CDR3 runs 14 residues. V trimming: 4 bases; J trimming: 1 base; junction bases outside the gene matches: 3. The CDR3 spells CASSGGQLQETQYF. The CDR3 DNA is TGTGCCAGCAGTGGGGGACAGCTCCAAGAGACCCAGTACTTC.

The CDR3 sequence is CSARAGTEAFF. For the CDR3, the DNA is TGCAGTGCTAGGGCTGGCACTGAAGCTTTCTTT. The rearrangement uses TRBV20-1 and TRBJ1-1; D unclear. Between the trimmed V and J ends, which lost 3 bases and 4 bases, there was a span of 6 bases. Germline loops: CDR1 DFQATT, CDR2 SNEGSKA (reference sequence). The CDR3 loop spans 11 amino acids.

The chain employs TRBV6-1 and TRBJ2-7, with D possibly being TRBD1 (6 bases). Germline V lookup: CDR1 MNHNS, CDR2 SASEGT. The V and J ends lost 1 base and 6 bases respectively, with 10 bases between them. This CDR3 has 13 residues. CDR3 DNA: TGTGCCAGCAGTGAAGAATCCAGGGGCGAGCAGTACTTC. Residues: CASSEESRGEQYF.

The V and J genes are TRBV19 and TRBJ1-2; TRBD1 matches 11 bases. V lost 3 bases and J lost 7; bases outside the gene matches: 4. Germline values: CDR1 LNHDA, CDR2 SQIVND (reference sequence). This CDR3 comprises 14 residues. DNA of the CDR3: TGTGCCAGTAGTATGATCGGACAGGGGGCTGGCTACACCTTC. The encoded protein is CASSMIGQGAGYTF.

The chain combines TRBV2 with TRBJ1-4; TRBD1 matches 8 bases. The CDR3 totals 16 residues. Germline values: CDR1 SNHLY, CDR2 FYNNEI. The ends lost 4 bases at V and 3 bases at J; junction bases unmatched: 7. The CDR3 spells CASSAQGAGANEKLFF. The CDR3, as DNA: TGTGCCAGCAGTGCGCAGGGGGCCGGGGCTAATGAAAAACTGTTTTTT.

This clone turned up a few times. The chain's CDR3 is CASNRDRNQPQHF. The CDR3 nucleotides are TGCGCCAGCAACCGGGACAGAAATCAGCCCCAGCATTTT. This sequence joins TRBV10-2 and TRBJ1-5; 7 nucleotides match TRBD1. Trimming removed 7 bases from V and 4 bases from J; junction bases left unmatched: 4. The CDR3 consists of 13 residues. Germline V CDR1 and CDR2: WSHSY, SAAADI.

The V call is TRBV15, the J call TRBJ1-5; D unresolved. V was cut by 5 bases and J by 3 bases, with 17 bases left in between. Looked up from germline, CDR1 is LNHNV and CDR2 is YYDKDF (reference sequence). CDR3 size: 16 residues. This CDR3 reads CATSEPTSSYNQPQHF. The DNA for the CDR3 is TGTGCCACCAGCGAGCCTACGAGTTCCTACAATCAGCCCCAGCATTTT.

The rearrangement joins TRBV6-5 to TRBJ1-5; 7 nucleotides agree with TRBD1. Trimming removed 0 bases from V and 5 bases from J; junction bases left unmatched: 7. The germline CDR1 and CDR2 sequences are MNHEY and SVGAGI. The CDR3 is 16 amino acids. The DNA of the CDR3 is TGTGCCAGCAGTTACTCGAGGGGGACAGCTCATCAGCCCCAGCATTTT. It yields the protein CASSYSRGTAHQPQHF.

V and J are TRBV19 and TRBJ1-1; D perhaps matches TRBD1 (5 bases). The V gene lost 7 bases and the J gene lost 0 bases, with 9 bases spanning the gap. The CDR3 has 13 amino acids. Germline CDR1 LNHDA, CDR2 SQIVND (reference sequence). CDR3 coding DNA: TGTGCCAGTAATAAGGGGATGAACACTGAAGCTTTCTTT. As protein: CASNKGMNTEAFF. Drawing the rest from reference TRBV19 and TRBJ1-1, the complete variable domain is DGGITQSPKYLFRKEGQNVTLSCEQNLNHDAMYWYRQDPGQGLRLIYYSQIVNDFQKGDIAEGYSVSREKKESFPLTVTSAQKNPTAFYLCASNKGMNTEAFFGQGTRLTVV.

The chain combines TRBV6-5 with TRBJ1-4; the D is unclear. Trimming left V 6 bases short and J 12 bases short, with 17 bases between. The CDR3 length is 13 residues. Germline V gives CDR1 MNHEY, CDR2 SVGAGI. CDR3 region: CASSPPGVSELFF. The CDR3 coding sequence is TGTGCCAGCAGCCCACCCGGGGTATCGGAACTGTTTTTT.

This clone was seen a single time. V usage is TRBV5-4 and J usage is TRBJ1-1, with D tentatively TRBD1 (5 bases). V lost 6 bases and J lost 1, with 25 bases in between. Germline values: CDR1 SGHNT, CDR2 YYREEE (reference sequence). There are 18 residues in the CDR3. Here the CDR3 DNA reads TGTGCCAGCACCGAAGGAGGGTGGGCAGGGACGAAGAACACTGAAGCTTTCTTT. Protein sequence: CASTEGGWAGTKNTEAFF.

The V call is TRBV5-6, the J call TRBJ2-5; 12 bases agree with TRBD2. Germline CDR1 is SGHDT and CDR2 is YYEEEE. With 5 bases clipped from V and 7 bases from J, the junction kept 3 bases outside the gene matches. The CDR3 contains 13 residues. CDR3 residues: CASRQTSGGTQYF. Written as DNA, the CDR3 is TGTGCCAGCAGACAGACTAGCGGGGGGACCCAGTACTTC.

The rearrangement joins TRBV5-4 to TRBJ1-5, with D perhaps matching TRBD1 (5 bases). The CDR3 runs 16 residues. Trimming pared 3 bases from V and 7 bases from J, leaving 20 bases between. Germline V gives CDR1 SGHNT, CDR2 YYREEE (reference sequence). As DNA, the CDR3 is TGTGCCAGCAGCTGGGGGGGAGCCAGGGTAGGCCAGCCCCAGCATTTT. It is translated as CASSWGGARVGQPQHF.